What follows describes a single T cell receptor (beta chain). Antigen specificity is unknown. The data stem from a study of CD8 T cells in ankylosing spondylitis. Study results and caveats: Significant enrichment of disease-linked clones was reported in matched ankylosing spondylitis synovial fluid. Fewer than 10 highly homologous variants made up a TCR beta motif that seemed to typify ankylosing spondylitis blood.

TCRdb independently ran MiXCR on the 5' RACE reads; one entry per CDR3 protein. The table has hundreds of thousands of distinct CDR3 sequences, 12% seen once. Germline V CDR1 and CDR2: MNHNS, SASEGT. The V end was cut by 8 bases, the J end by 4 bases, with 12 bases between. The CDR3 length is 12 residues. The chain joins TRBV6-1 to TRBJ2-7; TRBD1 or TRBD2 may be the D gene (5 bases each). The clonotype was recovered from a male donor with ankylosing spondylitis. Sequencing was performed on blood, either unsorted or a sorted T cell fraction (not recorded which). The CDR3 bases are TGTGCCAGCGGGGTAGGGGAGTACGAGCAGTACTTC. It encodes CASGVGEYEQYF.